This is a list of T cell receptor beta chains from one sample in a study of cytomegalovirus exposure and HLA in healthy donors. Assay used: immunoSEQ multiplex PCR; TCRdb lists only in-frame clones, some missing. The sample holds 100,000 to 150,000 clones. Specimen: PBMCs. The receptors were gathered from a woman between 40 and 55 years old in good health and CMV-seronegative. Each CDR3 is given with its conserved first and last residue. The order of the fields is D gene, V gene, CDR3 protein. A D gene is named only where the DNA matches it firmly.

>TRBD1|TRBV28
CASRHGQGNYEKLFF
>-|TRBV7-9
CASSLQQGEDTQYF
>-|TRBV9
CASSYPGGYTF
>-|TRBV5-8
CASSATGTSNTEAFF
>-|TRBV15
CATSRDQTRTNSPLHF
>TRBD2|TRBV6-5
CAGSFSGGAWSIQYF
>TRBD1|TRBV6-5
CASSLTGGTDTQYF
>-|TRBV10-2
CASSDSGRRETQYF
>TRBD1|TRBV5-1
CASSPRQGRTEAFF
>TRBD1|TRBV30
CAWSPDRGSAGELFF
>TRBD1|TRBV6-4
CASRSAGGYGYTF
>-|TRBV6-1
CASTGRDNQPQHF
>-|TRBV6-1
CASNEWWRETQYF
>TRBD1|TRBV11-2
CASSLAAQGGGNTIYF
>-|TRBV29-1
CSVITQVNQYF
>-|TRBV9
CASSVDQASTIYF
>TRBD1|TRBV7-6
CASSLGQGFEKLFF
>-|TRBV28
CASTTGSSGYTF
>-|TRBV5-6
CASSPRRSNSPLHF
>TRBD1|TRBV28
CASSPVETGQTYEQYF
>-|TRBV28
CASSLFPKETQYF
>-|TRBV5-1
CASSFGEDTQYF
>TRBD2|TRBV4-3
CASSQDQTSGGKFF
>-|TRBV7-2
CASSRTEMGYGYTF
>-|TRBV21-1
CASSKAAVDREETQYF
>TRBD2|TRBV4-2
CASSQGAGGSSDTQYF
>-|TRBV9
CASSVDRTTNTGELFF
>-|TRBV9
CASSPQTGITGNTIYF
>-|TRBV5-1
CASSFVGQKNTGELFF
>TRBD1|TRBV11-3
CASSLGGQLNTEAFF
>-|TRBV6-5
CASSEVQPQHF
>-|TRBV4-2
CASSQVRDRGELFF
>-|TRBV5-4
CASSFSSYEQYF
>-|TRBV7-6
CASSLRAAENTIYF
>-|TRBV18
CASSPGGSTREAFF
>TRBD1|TRBV2
CASSEGTGFREAFF
>-|TRBV6-5
CASSYGFSRSGNTIYF
>TRBD1|TRBV15
CATSRGDSNSPLHF
>-|TRBV9
CASSLRLDTEAFF
>-|TRBV14
CASSHASGLLNTEAFF
>-|TRBV4-3
CAQPGPGRVLTGGAFF